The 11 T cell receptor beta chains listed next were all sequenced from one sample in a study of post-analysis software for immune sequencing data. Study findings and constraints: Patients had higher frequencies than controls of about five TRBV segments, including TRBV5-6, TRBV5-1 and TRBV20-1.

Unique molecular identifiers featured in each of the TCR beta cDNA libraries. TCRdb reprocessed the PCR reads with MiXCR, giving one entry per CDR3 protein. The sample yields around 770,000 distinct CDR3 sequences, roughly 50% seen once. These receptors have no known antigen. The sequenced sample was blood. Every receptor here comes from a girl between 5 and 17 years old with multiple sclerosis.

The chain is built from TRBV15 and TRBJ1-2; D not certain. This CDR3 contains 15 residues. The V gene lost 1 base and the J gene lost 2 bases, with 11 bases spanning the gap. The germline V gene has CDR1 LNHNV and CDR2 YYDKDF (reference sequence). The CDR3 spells CATSRGNQRNYGYTF. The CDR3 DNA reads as TGTGCCACCAGCAGAGGTAACCAGCGGAACTATGGCTACACCTTC.

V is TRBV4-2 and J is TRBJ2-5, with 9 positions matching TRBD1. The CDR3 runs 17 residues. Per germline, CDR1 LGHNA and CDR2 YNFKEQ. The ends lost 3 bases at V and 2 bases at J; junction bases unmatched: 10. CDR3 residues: CASSQGSQGARQETQYF. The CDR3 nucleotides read TGTGCCAGCAGCCAGGGTTCACAGGGGGCGAGACAAGAGACCCAGTACTTC.

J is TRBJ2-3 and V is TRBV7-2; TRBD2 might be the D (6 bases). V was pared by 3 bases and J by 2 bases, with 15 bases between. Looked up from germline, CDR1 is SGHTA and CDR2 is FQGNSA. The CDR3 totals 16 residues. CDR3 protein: CASSFGKAGLTDTQYF. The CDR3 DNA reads TGTGCCAGCAGCTTCGGAAAAGCGGGCCTCACAGATACGCAGTATTTT.

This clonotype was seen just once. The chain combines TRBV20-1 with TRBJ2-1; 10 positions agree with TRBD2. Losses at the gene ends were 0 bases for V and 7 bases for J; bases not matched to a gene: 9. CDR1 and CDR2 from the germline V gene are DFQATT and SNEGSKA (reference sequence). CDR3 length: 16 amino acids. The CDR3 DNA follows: TGCAGTGCTAGAGAAGTTAGGGCTAGCGGGAGAAATGAGCAGTTCTTC. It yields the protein CSAREVRASGRNEQFF.

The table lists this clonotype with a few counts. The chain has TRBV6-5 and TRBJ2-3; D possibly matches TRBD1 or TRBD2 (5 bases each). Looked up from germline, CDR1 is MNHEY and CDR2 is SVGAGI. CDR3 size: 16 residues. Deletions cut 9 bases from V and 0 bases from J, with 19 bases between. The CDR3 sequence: CASFPGPFPSTDTQYF. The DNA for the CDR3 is TGTGCCAGTTTTCCGGGGCCCTTCCCTAGCACAGATACGCAGTATTTT.

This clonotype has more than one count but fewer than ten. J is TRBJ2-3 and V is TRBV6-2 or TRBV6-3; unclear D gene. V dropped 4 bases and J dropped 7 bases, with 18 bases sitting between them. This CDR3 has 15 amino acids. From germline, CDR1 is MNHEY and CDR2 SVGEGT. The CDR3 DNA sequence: TGTGCCAGCAGTTCCCCCCGTGGCCCGCGGAATACGCAGTATTTT. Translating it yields CASSSPRGPRNTQYF.

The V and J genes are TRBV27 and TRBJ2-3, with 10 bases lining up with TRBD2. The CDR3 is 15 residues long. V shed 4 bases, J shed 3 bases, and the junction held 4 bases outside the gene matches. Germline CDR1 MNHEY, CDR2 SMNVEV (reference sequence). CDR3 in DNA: TGTGCCAGCAGTTCTAGCGGGAGACGTACAGATACGCAGTATTTT. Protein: CASSSSGRRTDTQYF.

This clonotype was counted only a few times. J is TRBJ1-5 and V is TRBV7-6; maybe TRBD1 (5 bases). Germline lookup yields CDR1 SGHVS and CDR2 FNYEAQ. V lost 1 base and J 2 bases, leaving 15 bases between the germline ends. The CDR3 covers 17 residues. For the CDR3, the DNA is TGTGCCAGCAGCTTAGGAGGGAGGGGATTCGGCAATCAGCCCCAGCATTTT. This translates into CASSLGGRGFGNQPQHF.

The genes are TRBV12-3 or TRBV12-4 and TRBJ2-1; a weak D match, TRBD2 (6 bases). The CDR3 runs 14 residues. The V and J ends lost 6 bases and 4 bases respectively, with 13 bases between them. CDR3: CASSTLGTYNEQFF. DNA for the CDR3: TGTGCCAGCAGCACTCTAGGGACTTACAATGAGCAGTTCTTC.

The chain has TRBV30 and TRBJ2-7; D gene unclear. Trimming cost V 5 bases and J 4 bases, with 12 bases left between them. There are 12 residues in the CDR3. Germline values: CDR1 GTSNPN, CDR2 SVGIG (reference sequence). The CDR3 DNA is TGTGCCTGGGCCGGCGTACCGTACGAGCAGTACTTC. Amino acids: CAWAGVPYEQYF.

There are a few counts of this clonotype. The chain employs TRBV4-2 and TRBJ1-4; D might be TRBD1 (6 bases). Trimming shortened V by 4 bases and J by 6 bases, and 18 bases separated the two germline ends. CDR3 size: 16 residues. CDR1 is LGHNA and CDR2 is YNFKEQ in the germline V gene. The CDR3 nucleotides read TGTGCCAGCAGCCGAGAACGGACAGCGTTGGATGAAAAACTGTTTTTT. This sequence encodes CASSRERTALDEKLFF.